This note documents a single T cell receptor delta chain sequence. The data originate from a study of DNA immune sequencing with unique molecular identifiers. A 32-plex genomic DNA assay used primers for all 8 TRDV and 4 TRDJ genes. In 3 barcoding PCR cycles, molecules received a 12-nucleotide UMI, then adapter PCR followed. TCRdb called clones anew from the multiplex PCR reads with CATT. The sample has approximately 5,100 delta-chain clones; about 12% are singletons. The CDR3 totals 18 residues. The origin of this receptor is a human donor in good health. Material for sequencing was gamma-delta T cells enriched from blood buffy coat, or unenriched PBMCs (not recorded which). The J gene was identified as TRDJ1, and no V gene was called; the table names TRDD3, a call not compared with the DNA. The CDR3 loop is CALGGYVYWVCYTDKLIF. The CDR3 region has the DNA TGTGCTCTTGGGGGGTACGTGTACTGGGTATGCTATACCGATAAACTCATCTTT.